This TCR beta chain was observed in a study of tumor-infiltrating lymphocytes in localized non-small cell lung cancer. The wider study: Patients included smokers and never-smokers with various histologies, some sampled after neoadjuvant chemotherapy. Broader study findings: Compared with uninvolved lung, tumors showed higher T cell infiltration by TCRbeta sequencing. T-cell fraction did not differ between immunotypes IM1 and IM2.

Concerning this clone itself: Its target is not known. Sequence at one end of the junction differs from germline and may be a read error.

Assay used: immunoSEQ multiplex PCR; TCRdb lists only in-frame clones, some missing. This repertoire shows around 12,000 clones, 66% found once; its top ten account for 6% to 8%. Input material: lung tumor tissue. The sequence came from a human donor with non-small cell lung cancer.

CDR3 loop: CAWSRDMVSSEQYF. In nucleotides, the CDR3 is TGTGCCTGGAGTAGAGACATGGTATCCTCCGAGCAGTACTTC. V gene TRBV30 combines with J gene TRBJ2-7; D is ambiguous. This CDR3 has 14 residues. Germline CDR1 and CDR2: GTSNPN and SVGIG (reference sequence).